A single sample is the source of the 4 T cell receptor beta chains below, sequenced in a study of T cell changes during pregnancy in multiple sclerosis. Data came from immunoSEQ multiplex PCR; TCRdb stores just in-frame clones and leaves some out. The sample carries about 38,000 clones, 92% recorded once. The specimen was CD4+ T cells from peripheral blood mononuclear cells, collected after pregnancy. The receptors were gathered from a female donor in good health, enrolled as a control in a pregnancy study.

The chain is built from TRBV29-1 and TRBJ2-1, with D unclear. The CDR3 totals 13 residues. Germline V gives CDR1 SQVTM, CDR2 ANQGSEA. Deletions cut 7 bases from V and 4 bases from J, with 14 bases between. The CDR3 region is CSAPALGYNEQFF. The CDR3 region has the DNA TGCAGCGCCCCGGCCCTAGGTTACAATGAGCAGTTCTTC.

The chain combines TRBV15 with TRBJ1-1; D not certain. The CDR3 runs to 11 residues. Germline CDR1 reads LNHNV; CDR2 reads YYDKDF (reference sequence). V lost 8 bases and J lost 6, with 10 bases in between. The CDR3 spells CATRSFSEAFF. Here the CDR3 DNA reads TGTGCCACCCGGTCTTTCTCTGAAGCTTTCTTT. Together with reference TRBV15 and TRBJ1-1, the CDR3 gives the full variable domain: DAMVIQNPRYQVTQFGKPVTLSCSQTLNHNVMYWYQQKSSQAPKLLFHYYDKDFNNEADTPDNFQSRRPNTSFCFLDIRSPGLGDTAMYLCATRSFSEAFFGQGTRLTVV.

In this sample, this clone turned up a few times. This chain joins TRBV7-7 and TRBJ2-2; 10 positions match TRBD2. V shed 0 bases, J shed 5 bases, and the junction held 6 bases outside the gene matches. Germline V CDR1 and CDR2: SSHAT, FNYEAQ (reference sequence). CDR3 length equals 17 residues. DNA of the CDR3: TGTGCCAGCAGCTTAGCCTCTAGCGGGAGTCTTACCGGGGAGCTGTTTTTT. This translates into CASSLASSGSLTGELFF.

This clone was detected only once. This chain connects TRBV7-2 to TRBJ1-1; D is ambiguous. Germline loops: CDR1 SGHTA, CDR2 FQGNSA. V gave up 6 bases and J gave up 1 base, with 6 bases separating them. This CDR3 contains 12 residues. The CDR3 sequence: CASSFGNTEAFF. Here the CDR3 DNA reads TGTGCCAGCAGTTTCGGGAACACTGAAGCTTTCTTT.